The 19 T cell receptor beta chains below come from one sample, sequenced in a study of T cell responses to AZD1222 COVID-19 vaccine. Using immunoSEQ multiplex PCR, the repertoire was profiled, and TCRdb retains in-frame clones only, with some absent. The table records about 60,000 clones, 60% to 85% of them present only once. This sample comprised peripheral blood, obtained 28 days after the second AZD1222 dose. These TCRs come from an adult who received the AZD1222 COVID-19 vaccine.

The chain combines TRBV30 with TRBJ2-2; D gene ambiguous. Germline V CDR1 and CDR2: GTSNPN, SVGIG (reference sequence). Trimming shortened V by 1 base and J by 4 bases, and 7 bases separated the two germline ends. The CDR3 contains 13 residues. The CDR3 loop reads CAWSEQITGELFF. The DNA of the CDR3 is TGTGCCTGGAGTGAACAGATCACCGGGGAGCTGTTTTTT.

The chain uses TRBV15 and TRBJ1-2, with D unclear. The CDR3 spans 12 residues. In germline, CDR1 is LNHNV, CDR2 YYDKDF (reference sequence). V dropped 0 bases and J dropped 7 bases, with 6 bases sitting between them. The CDR3 loop reads CATSRDGFGYTF. As DNA, the CDR3 is TGTGCCACCAGCAGAGACGGGTTTGGCTACACCTTC.

The gene calls are TRBV28 and TRBJ2-7; 9 nucleotides line up with TRBD2. The V segment lost 5 bases and the J segment 1 base; nucleotides outside the gene matches: 15. The CDR3 consists of 18 residues. Germline V lookup: CDR1 MDHEN, CDR2 SYDVKM. CDR3 DNA sequence: TGTGCCAGCAGTCCCCCGGGGCTAGCGGGGCCCGGGTCCTACGAGCAGTACTTC. Protein: CASSPPGLAGPGSYEQYF.

V usage is TRBV5-5 and J usage is TRBJ1-4; D is unclear. With 5 bases removed from V and 0 bases from J, the gap between germline ends came to 11 bases. From germline, CDR1 is SGHKS and CDR2 YYEKEE (reference sequence). This CDR3 comprises 15 residues. CDR3: CASSQDDPTNEKLFF. The CDR3 DNA follows: TGTGCCAGCAGTCAGGACGACCCAACTAATGAAAAACTGTTTTTT.

V and J are TRBV10-3 and TRBJ2-7, with 9 bases matching TRBD1. This CDR3 has 15 amino acids. V lost 3 bases to trimming and J lost 2 bases; unmatched junction nucleotides: 5. Germline values: CDR1 ENHRY, CDR2 SYGVKD. CDR3 in amino acids: CAISEPGQGPYEQYF. For the CDR3, the DNA is TGTGCCATCAGTGAACCGGGACAGGGACCCTACGAGCAGTACTTC.

The chain combines TRBV11-3 with TRBJ2-3; 9 nucleotides agree with TRBD2. The V gene end was trimmed by 2 bases and the J gene end by 3 bases; junction bases not matched to a gene: 9. The CDR3 sequence is 17 residues long. Germline V CDR1 and CDR2: SGHNT, YENEEA. The CDR3 sequence: CASSLRTGLAGTDTQYF. The DNA for the CDR3 is TGTGCCAGCAGCTTACGTACGGGACTAGCTGGTACAGATACGCAGTATTTT.

This chain links TRBV5-6 with TRBJ2-3, with D unresolved. The V end was cut by 2 bases, the J end by 4 bases, with 11 bases between. The CDR3 has 14 amino acids. Germline V gene lookup returns CDR1 SGHDT and CDR2 YYEEEE. Here the CDR3 reads CASSFTDLADTQYF. CDR3 nucleotide sequence: TGTGCCAGCAGCTTTACTGACCTGGCAGATACGCAGTATTTT.

The V gene is TRBV3-1 (or the pseudogene TRBV3-2), the J gene TRBJ2-3, with D possibly matching TRBD2 (6 bases). Germline CDR1 reads LGHDT; CDR2 reads YNNKEL (reference sequence). Trimming cost V 5 bases and J 4 bases, with 19 bases left between them. The CDR3 is made up of 16 amino acids. The CDR3 DNA follows: TGTGCCAGCAGCTCACCAGGCCTGGGGGGAGCAGATACGCAGTATTTT. Encoded protein: CASSSPGLGGADTQYF.

This sequence joins TRBV5-1 and TRBJ1-2, with TRBD1 matching 7 bases. This CDR3 is built from 20 residues. Germline values: CDR1 SGHRS, CDR2 YFSETQ. Trimming took 4 bases from V and 2 from J; bases not matched to a gene: 23. For the CDR3, the DNA is TGCGCCAGCAGCCCACCACCCGACAGGGACCCATGGAAATTAAACTATGGCTACACCTTC. Translated, it gives CASSPPPDRDPWKLNYGYTF.

The chain combines TRBV5-1 with TRBJ2-1; 8 nucleotides align to TRBD2. The germline V gene encodes CDR1 SGHRS and CDR2 YFSETQ. The CDR3 has 16 amino acids. Trimming cost V 0 bases and J 2 bases; bases outside gene matches: 4. This CDR3 is CASSLARGVTYNEQFF. The CDR3, as DNA: TGCGCCAGCAGCTTGGCGCGGGGGGTTACCTACAATGAGCAGTTCTTC.

This sequence joins TRBV5-5 and TRBJ1-2; 8 bases line up with TRBD1. The CDR3 runs to 16 residues. After removal of 0 bases from V and 1 base from J, the junction contained 5 bases not matched to a gene. The germline gives CDR1 SGHKS, CDR2 YYEKEE (reference sequence). The CDR3 here is CASSLGTGNRNYGYTF. In nucleotides, the CDR3 is TGTGCCAGCAGCTTGGGGACAGGGAATCGTAACTATGGCTACACCTTC.

The rearrangement links TRBV3-1 (or the pseudogene TRBV3-2) to TRBJ1-4; no clear D. There are 13 residues in the CDR3. The germline V and J ends were trimmed by 7 bases and 7 bases, with 13 bases remaining between them. Germline CDR1 is LGHDT and CDR2 is YNNKEL (reference sequence). CDR3 nucleotides: TGTGCCAGCACCCACGACTGGGGTGAAAAACTGTTTTTT. It is translated as CASTHDWGEKLFF.

This clone turned up a few times. The V gene is TRBV6-2 or TRBV6-3, the J gene TRBJ2-1; possibly TRBD2 for D (5 bases). The CDR3 totals 16 residues. The V gene's germline CDR1 is MNHEY and CDR2 SVGEGT. V was clipped by 0 bases and J by 5 bases, with 14 bases between them. The CDR3 bases are TGTGCCAGCAGTTACTCGAGGGTCTTGAAAAACAATGAGCAGTTCTTC. Its protein product is CASSYSRVLKNNEQFF.

The rearrangement links TRBV24-1 to TRBJ2-2; D ambiguous. The V gene's germline CDR1 is KGHDR and CDR2 SFDVKD. Trimming stripped 0 bases from V and 7 bases from J, with 5 bases between. This CDR3 is 13 amino acids long. As DNA, the CDR3 is TGTGCCACCAGTGATTTGGACAACGGGGAGCTGTTTTTT. It specifies CATSDLDNGELFF.

The chain recombines TRBV9 with TRBJ2-7; TRBD1 matches 10 bases. Germline CDR1 and CDR2: SGDLS and YYNGEE. J gave up 6 bases and V 2 bases, and 5 bases lay outside the gene matches. The length of the CDR3 is 14 residues. The CDR3 DNA follows: TGTGCCAGCAGCGTGGGACAGGGGCCTAGCGAGCAGTACTTC. It yields the protein CASSVGQGPSEQYF. Combining the CDR3 with reference TRBV9 and TRBJ2-7 gives the whole variable domain DSGVTQTPKHLITATGQRVTLRCSPRSGDLSVYWYQQSLDQGLQFLIQYYNGEERAKGNILERFSAQQFPDLHSELNLSSLELGDSALYFCASSVGQGPSEQYFGPGTRLTVT.

The CDR3 region is CASLSGAWDPEQFF. CDR3 in DNA: TGTGCCAGCCTCTCGGGAGCGTGGGACCCCGAGCAGTTCTTC. The chain links TRBV7-9 to TRBJ2-1; D might be TRBD2 (6 bases). The CDR3 has 14 amino acids. Germline values: CDR1 SEHNR, CDR2 FQNEAQ (reference sequence). Trimming pared 8 bases from V and 10 bases from J, leaving 21 bases between.

The rearrangement uses TRBV6-5 and TRBJ2-7; 10 bases match TRBD1. Looked up from germline, CDR1 is MNHEY and CDR2 is SVGAGI. With 1 base clipped from V and 0 bases from J, the junction kept 3 bases outside the gene matches. The CDR3 is 16 residues long. For the CDR3, the DNA is TGTGCCAGCAGTTACTGGACAGGGGGGAGCTCCTACGAGCAGTACTTC. Its translation is CASSYWTGGSSYEQYF.

The chain employs TRBV5-1 and TRBJ1-6; tentative D call: TRBD1 (6 bases). The V end was cut by 0 bases, the J end by 9 bases, with 13 bases between. Germline V lookup: CDR1 SGHRS, CDR2 YFSETQ. The CDR3 spans 15 residues. CDR3 amino acids: CASSLGAGASSPLHF. As DNA, the CDR3 is TGCGCCAGCAGCTTGGGAGCGGGGGCCAGTTCACCCCTCCACTTT.

The V and J genes are TRBV18 and TRBJ2-3; D may correspond to TRBD1 or TRBD2 (5 bases each). The CDR3 is made up of 13 amino acids. Germline V gives CDR1 KGHSH, CDR2 LQKENI. Between the trimmed V and J ends, which lost 6 bases and 5 bases, there was a span of 12 bases. The CDR3 coding sequence is TGTGCCAGCTCTGGTGGGGCGGGAGATACGCAGTATTTT. This encodes CASSGGAGDTQYF.